This T cell receptor (beta chain) appears in the sequencing data of a study of response to subunit inactivated influenza vaccine. Study-wide findings and caveats: The authors put forward the suggestion that each seasonal influenza vaccination may bring in only a limited number of new T cells.

Each CDR3 protein gets one entry after TCRdb re-called the RT-PCR reads with MiXCR. Of 650,000 to 800,000 distinct CDR3 sequences in the sample, about 18% were seen once. CDR3 length: 12 amino acids. In germline, CDR1 is SEHNR, CDR2 FQNEAQ (reference sequence). The ends were cut back, 6 bases at V and 5 bases at J, with 10 bases in the middle. This clonotype occurred a few times. Its antigen is as yet unknown. The chain uses TRBV7-9 and TRBJ2-5, with D unresolved. Sequencing was performed on PBMCs from blood, taken 4 to 6 days after vaccination. The sequence was collected from a man in his fifties or sixties who received an inactivated influenza vaccine. The CDR3 reads CASRSDGETQYF. The CDR3 region has the DNA TGTGCCAGCAGATCGGACGGGGAGACCCAGTACTTC.